Shown below are 29 T cell receptor beta chains from a single sample sequenced in a study of radiotherapy plus CTLA-4 blockade in lung cancer. The protocol was immunoSEQ multiplex PCR, while the TCRdb copy is restricted to in-frame clones and leaves out a portion. The sample has 50,000 to 65,000 clones, about 80% seen once. The sequencing used peripheral blood, collected from a patient treated with radiotherapy plus ipilimumab. The receptors come from a human donor with non-small cell lung cancer whose response to radiotherapy plus ipilimumab could not be evaluated.

The chain links TRBV28 to TRBJ1-1; D not resolved. The ends were cut back, 1 base at V and 6 bases at J, with 9 bases in the middle. The V gene's germline CDR1 is MDHEN and CDR2 SYDVKM. The CDR3 covers 13 residues. CDR3 loop: CASSLLATAEAFF. The CDR3 DNA follows: TGTGCCAGCAGTTTATTAGCGACCGCTGAAGCTTTCTTT.

The chain employs TRBV5-5 and TRBJ1-5; 7 bases agree with TRBD1. CDR3 length equals 16 residues. Germline V lookup: CDR1 SGHKS, CDR2 YYEKEE (reference sequence). The trim removed 7 bases at V and 4 bases at J, leaving 14 bases unmatched. CDR3 sequence (DNA): TGTGCCAGCCCAGCTTGGGTCCAGGGGGTGAATCAGCCCCAGCATTTT. Its protein product is CASPAWVQGVNQPQHF. The full variable domain, rest sourced from reference TRBV5-5 and TRBJ1-5, is DAGVTQSPTHLIKTRGQQVTLRCSPISGHKSVSWYQQVLGQGPQFIFQYYEKEERGRGNFPDRFSARQFPNYSSELNVNALLLGDSALYLCASPAWVQGVNQPQHFGDGTRLSIL.

The chain has TRBV7-2 and TRBJ2-7; D is unresolved. Trimming shortened V by 5 bases and J by 1 base, and 18 bases separated the two germline ends. The CDR3 has 16 amino acids. Germline CDR1 and CDR2: SGHTA and FQGNSA. The CDR3 spells CASSPDARGTSYEQYF. The CDR3 DNA is TGTGCCAGCAGCCCCGACGCCCGAGGAACTTCCTACGAGCAGTACTTC.

This rearrangement joins TRBV29-1 to TRBJ2-1; D ambiguous. Germline-derived CDR1 and CDR2 are SQVTM and ANQGSEA. The V end was cut by 4 bases, the J end by 8 bases, with 12 bases between. The length of the CDR3 is 12 residues. The CDR3 spells CSVVFKAYEQFF. CDR3 DNA sequence: TGCAGCGTTGTGTTCAAAGCCTATGAGCAGTTCTTC.

V gene TRBV7-7 combines with J gene TRBJ2-5; TRBD2 aligns across 13 bases. The CDR3 sequence is 16 residues long. V dropped 4 bases and J dropped 4; count of bases not matched to a gene: 6. Germline V CDR1 and CDR2: SSHAT, FNYEAQ (reference sequence). DNA of the CDR3: TGTGCCAGCAGCTCAGGACTAGCGGGGGTTGGAGAGACCCAGTACTTC. This sequence encodes CASSSGLAGVGETQYF.

The rearrangement uses TRBV11-3 and TRBJ2-7; 7 nucleotides match TRBD1. Germline V gene data show CDR1 as SGHNT and CDR2 as YENEEA. CDR3 length: 14 residues. Trimming removed 6 bases from V and 3 bases from J; junction bases left unmatched: 8. The CDR3 spells CASSRQGLGYEQYF. The CDR3 nucleotides read TGTGCCAGCAGTCGACAGGGTCTGGGCTACGAGCAGTACTTC.

The J gene is TRBJ2-1, the V gene TRBV4-3, with 10 positions matching TRBD2. This CDR3 has 16 residues. Germline trimming cut 1 base from V and 6 bases from J; bases unmatched to any gene: 6. CDR1 is LGHNA, CDR2 YSLEER, per germline. CDR3 loop: CASSQGLAGEGNEQFF. In DNA form, the CDR3 reads TGCGCCAGCAGCCAAGGGCTAGCGGGAGAGGGCAATGAGCAGTTCTTC.

The CDR3 nucleotides read TGCAGCGTTGAAGATTTAGGGATTAATAGGGGGCTGTTTTTT. Residues: CSVEDLGINRGLFF. The rearrangement joins TRBV29-1 to TRBJ2-2; maybe TRBD1 (5 bases). The germline CDR1 and CDR2 sequences are SQVTM and ANQGSEA. The CDR3 runs to 14 residues. Trimming removed 0 bases from V and 13 bases from J, with 18 bases in between.

The chain is built from TRBV7-9 and TRBJ2-1, with a possible D match to TRBD2 (6 bases). V was trimmed by 5 bases and J by 9 bases, leaving 14 bases between them. Germline loops: CDR1 SEHNR, CDR2 FQNEAQ (reference sequence). The CDR3 has 13 residues. The DNA of the CDR3 is TGTGCCAGCAGCCCCCACCTACTAGCTGAGCAGTTCTTC. The encoded protein is CASSPHLLAEQFF.

In DNA, the CDR3 is TGCAGTCCCGGGGGGAACACTGAAGCTTTCTTT. This encodes CSPGGNTEAFF. The V gene is TRBV20-1, the J gene TRBJ1-1; D might be TRBD1 (5 bases). Germline V gene data show CDR1 as DFQATT and CDR2 as SNEGSKA (reference sequence). CDR3 length equals 11 residues. Trimming cost V 8 bases and J 1 base, with 8 bases left between them.

The J gene is TRBJ2-2, the V gene TRBV25-1; D is perhaps TRBD2 (6 bases). Trimming cost V 6 bases and J 2 bases, with 13 bases left between them. The CDR3 is 15 residues long. The germline V gene encodes CDR1 MGHDK and CDR2 SYGVNS. The CDR3 region has the DNA TGTGCCAGCAGGGCCGGGACTCCAAACACCGGGGAGCTGTTTTTT. Encoded protein: CASRAGTPNTGELFF.

The chain employs TRBV2 and TRBJ1-5, with D possibly being TRBD1 (6 bases). Between the trimmed V and J ends, which lost 6 bases and 0 bases, there was a span of 9 bases. The CDR3 contains 14 residues. Germline CDR1 SNHLY, CDR2 FYNNEI. CDR3 residues: CASRTGYSNQPQHF. The CDR3 DNA is TGTGCCAGCAGAACAGGGTATAGCAATCAGCCCCAGCATTTT.

CDR3 in DNA: TGCGCCAGCAGCTTGGTAGTCGGGAGAGATGGTGAGCAGTTCTTC. Encoded protein: CASSLVVGRDGEQFF. The gene calls are TRBV5-1 and TRBJ2-1, with D maybe TRBD2 (6 bases). This CDR3 is built from 15 residues. Germline CDR1 and CDR2: SGHRS and YFSETQ. Between the trimmed V and J ends, which lost 0 bases and 9 bases, there was a span of 16 bases.

The genes are TRBV2 and TRBJ1-1; TRBD1 aligns across 7 bases. The CDR3 contains 13 residues. Looked up from germline, CDR1 is SNHLY and CDR2 is FYNNEI. V shed 10 bases, J shed 1 base, and the junction held 6 bases outside the gene matches. CDR3 region: CATTRTGNTEAFF. DNA of the CDR3: TGTGCCACCACCCGGACAGGGAACACTGAAGCTTTCTTT.

A few counts support this clone. This chain links TRBV28 with TRBJ1-1, with D possibly matching TRBD1 (5 bases). This CDR3 spans 16 amino acids. Deletions cut 5 bases from V and 1 base from J, with 17 bases between. CDR1 is MDHEN and CDR2 is SYDVKM in the germline V gene. CDR3 in amino acids: CASSLAGDGENTEAFF. CDR3 DNA sequence: TGTGCCAGCAGTCTTGCGGGGGACGGGGAGAACACTGAAGCTTTCTTT.

This sequence joins TRBV2 and TRBJ2-3; TRBD2 agrees at 9 bases. The V segment lost 2 bases and the J segment 0 bases; nucleotides outside the gene matches: 15. CDR1 and CDR2 (germline): SNHLY, FYNNEI. The CDR3 is 20 residues long. The CDR3 reads CASSERSAGGFFGSTDTQYF. The CDR3 nucleotides read TGTGCCAGCAGTGAACGATCAGCGGGAGGTTTTTTCGGTAGCACAGATACGCAGTATTTT.

The gene calls are TRBV9 and TRBJ2-7; maybe TRBD1 (5 bases). The V gene lost 1 base and the J gene lost 6 bases, with 11 bases spanning the gap. In germline, CDR1 is SGDLS, CDR2 YYNGEE. This CDR3 contains 13 residues. The chain's CDR3 is CASSVWQGSEQYF. CDR3 nucleotides: TGTGCCAGCAGCGTATGGCAGGGTAGCGAGCAGTACTTC. The full variable domain, its missing parts supplied by reference TRBV9 and TRBJ2-7, is DSGVTQTPKHLITATGQRVTLRCSPRSGDLSVYWYQQSLDQGLQFLIQYYNGEERAKGNILERFSAQQFPDLHSELNLSSLELGDSALYFCASSVWQGSEQYFGPGTRLTVT.

The chain carries TRBV4-1 and TRBJ1-5; tentative D call: TRBD1 (5 bases). Germline-derived CDR1 and CDR2 are MGHRA and YSYEKL. Trimming left V 0 bases short and J 9 bases short, with 15 bases between. The CDR3 is 15 residues long. This CDR3 reads CASSQDLQVPAPQHF. DNA for the CDR3: TGCGCCAGCAGCCAAGATTTACAGGTCCCAGCGCCCCAGCATTTT.

This sequence joins TRBV18 and TRBJ1-6; possibly TRBD1 for D (5 bases). Germline values: CDR1 KGHSH, CDR2 LQKENI. V lost 2 bases to trimming and J lost 7 bases, with 18 bases between them. The length of the CDR3 is 17 residues. The CDR3 region has the DNA TGTGCCAGCTCACCAGGGGCAGGGCTAAGTGAGAATTCACCCCTCCACTTT. Its protein is CASSPGAGLSENSPLHF.

This clone was seen just once. CDR3 residues: CASRSGTGDNSPLHF. As DNA, the CDR3 is TGTGCCAGCAGGTCCGGGACAGGGGATAATTCACCCCTCCACTTT. This chain links TRBV27 with TRBJ1-6; 10 bases line up with TRBD1. The length of the CDR3 is 15 residues. Germline V gene data show CDR1 as MNHEY and CDR2 as SMNVEV (reference sequence). V dropped 6 bases and J dropped 5; count of bases not matched to a gene: 4.

This rearrangement joins TRBV5-6 to TRBJ2-5; D remains ambiguous. V was shortened by 0 bases and J by 5 bases, with 17 bases between the two germline ends. The CDR3 is 16 amino acids. Germline V gene sequence: CDR1 SGHDT, CDR2 YYEEEE. CDR3 bases: TGTGCCAGCAGCTTGGAGCGCAGCTTCCCGGCGGAGACCCAGTACTTC. It encodes CASSLERSFPAETQYF.

J is TRBJ2-7 and V is TRBV29-1; the match to TRBD1 covers 8 bases. CDR1 SQVTM and CDR2 ANQGSEA come from the germline V gene. The CDR3 has 14 residues. Unmatched junction bases numbered 12, after V lost 5 bases and J lost 6 bases. The CDR3 is CSVSSGTGGGEQYF. DNA of the CDR3: TGCAGCGTTTCCTCCGGGACAGGAGGTGGCGAGCAGTACTTC.

The J gene is TRBJ2-3, the V gene TRBV27; maybe TRBD2 (6 bases). The V end lost 3 bases, the J end lost 2 bases, and 12 bases lay between the germline ends. Germline V CDR1 and CDR2: MNHEY, SMNVEV (reference sequence). The CDR3 covers 15 residues. The CDR3 nucleotides read TGTGCCAGCAGTTTTCGGCGGGATCACACAGATACGCAGTATTTT. Its translation is CASSFRRDHTDTQYF.

This clone turned up a few times. The chain links TRBV6-1 to TRBJ2-3; a weak D match, TRBD2 (5 bases). V lost 3 bases and J 4 bases, leaving 14 bases between the germline ends. The germline V gene has CDR1 MNHNS and CDR2 SASEGT. The CDR3 spans 15 residues. CDR3 amino acids: CASSDWGVGADTQYF. The CDR3 DNA is TGTGCCAGCAGTGATTGGGGAGTTGGGGCAGATACGCAGTATTTT.

This chain links TRBV27 with TRBJ2-7; D is possibly TRBD1 (6 bases). From germline, CDR1 is MNHEY and CDR2 SMNVEV (reference sequence). CDR3 length equals 17 residues. Trimming left V 2 bases short and J 7 bases short, with 24 bases between. The CDR3 coding sequence is TGTGCCAGCAGTTTAACCCCGGCGGCAGGGGCCGTCGGTGAGCAGTACTTC. It specifies CASSLTPAAGAVGEQYF.

The chain has TRBV9 and TRBJ2-7; 7 bases align to TRBD1. Trimming at V came to 4 bases and at J to 3 bases, leaving 7 bases not matched to a gene. CDR3 length: 14 amino acids. Germline V gives CDR1 SGDLS, CDR2 YYNGEE. The DNA for the CDR3 is TGTGCCAGCAGCCCGGACAGGCGGCTCTACGAGCAGTACTTC. Residues: CASSPDRRLYEQYF.

This clone was recorded a few times. V is TRBV5-4 and J is TRBJ1-6; 7 nucleotides agree with TRBD1. CDR1 is SGHNT and CDR2 is YYREEE in the germline V gene (reference sequence). This CDR3 is built from 14 residues. The junction had 1 base not matched to a gene; V was cut back by 0 bases and J by 7 bases. The CDR3 loop is CASSLGQGNSPLHF. The DNA of the CDR3 is TGTGCCAGCAGCTTGGGACAGGGCAATTCACCCCTCCACTTT.

V and J are TRBV19 and TRBJ1-4, with D possibly matching TRBD1 (5 bases). Germline values: CDR1 LNHDA, CDR2 SQIVND (reference sequence). Between the trimmed V and J ends, which lost 10 bases and 0 bases, there was a span of 15 bases. The CDR3 has 15 amino acids. CDR3 sequence reads: CATRTNHATNEKLFF. DNA for the CDR3: TGTGCCACCAGGACAAACCACGCAACTAATGAAAAACTGTTTTTT.

The genes are TRBV18 and TRBJ2-5, with no clear D. The CDR3 spans 13 residues. Trimming left V 1 base short and J 1 base short, with 4 bases between. Per germline, CDR1 KGHSH and CDR2 LQKENI. The CDR3 loop reads CASSPRLQETQYF. The DNA for the CDR3 is TGTGCCAGCTCACCACGGCTCCAAGAGACCCAGTACTTC.